These T cell receptor beta chains were read from a single sample in a study of blood T cell repertoires in COVID-19. Method: immunoSEQ multiplex PCR; TCRdb's copy keeps in-frame clones and lacks some. The table has some 64,000 clones, 78% seen once. Sequenced input: peripheral blood. Source of these receptors: a man aged 55 to 70 with COVID-19, enrolled during active disease. Both conserved end residues are part of each CDR3. Each record gives: D gene, J gene, V gene, clone size, CDR3 protein, CDR3 DNA. D genes are given only for firm matches. Clone size is not always given. Where it is, it says once, few, many or a class for expanded clones.

>NA|TRBJ2-5|TRBV30|few
CAWSQGFRETQYF
TGTGCCTGGAGTCAGGGGTTTCGGGAGACCCAGTACTTC
>NA|TRBJ2-1|TRBV6-5|once
CASSPFRSSYNEQFF
TGTGCCAGCAGCCCATTCCGGAGCTCCTACAATGAGCAGTTCTTC
>TRBD1|TRBJ2-7|TRBV2|NA
CASSKGTGGLEQYF
TGTGCCAGCAGTAAGGGGACAGGGGGTCTCGAGCAGTACTTC
>TRBD2|TRBJ2-5|TRBV27|NA
CASSLRGGETQYF
TGTGCCAGCAGTTTACGGGGGGGGGAGACCCAGTACTTC
>NA|TRBJ2-3|TRBV19|NA
CASSIRGEDTQYF
TGTGCCAGTAGTATTAGAGGCGAGGATACGCAGTATTTT
>NA|TRBJ2-2|TRBV7-3|few
CASRRGPNTGELFF
TGTGCCAGCAGGCGCGGGCCCAACACCGGGGAGCTGTTTTTT
>NA|TRBJ1-6|TRBV3-1/TRBV3-2|few
CASSLRPGTYNSPLHF
TGTGCCAGCAGCTTACGACCCGGGACATATAATTCACCCCTCCACTTT
>TRBD1|TRBJ1-5|TRBV19|few
CASRSQGARQPQHF
TGTGCCAGTAGGTCACAGGGGGCACGGCAGCCCCAGCATTTT
>TRBD1|TRBJ1-2|TRBV2|few
CANYYRDRTYGYTF
TGTGCCAATTACTACCGGGACAGAACCTATGGCTACACCTTC
>NA|TRBJ2-1|TRBV5-1|NA
CASSQSGREQFF
TGCGCCAGCAGCCAATCAGGGCGTGAGCAGTTCTTC
>TRBD1|TRBJ1-1|TRBV18|once
CASSPGTARDTEAFF
TGTGCCAGCTCACCCGGGACAGCGAGGGACACTGAAGCTTTCTTT
>TRBD1|TRBJ1-1|TRBV5-4|NA
CASSFGQGAGSTEAFF
TGTGCCAGCAGCTTCGGACAGGGGGCAGGGAGCACTGAAGCTTTCTTT
>NA|TRBJ2-1|TRBV5-4|NA
CASSQPRGEQFF
TGTGCCAGCAGCCAACCTAGGGGTGAGCAGTTCTTC
>TRBD1|TRBJ2-7|TRBV11-2|NA
CASSPISRGLDEQYF
TGTGCCAGCAGCCCGATCTCCAGGGGGTTGGACGAGCAGTACTTC
>TRBD1|TRBJ2-1|TRBV5-5|NA
CASSHHRGRNEQFF
TGTGCCAGCAGCCACCACAGGGGCCGGAATGAGCAGTTCTTC
>NA|TRBJ1-5|TRBV6-5|NA
CASMRGLNQPQHF
TGTGCCAGCATGAGGGGACTAAATCAGCCCCAGCATTTT
>TRBD1|TRBJ1-5|TRBV10-3|NA
CAISGGDRGAGQPQHF
TGTGCCATCAGTGGGGGGGACAGGGGTGCCGGTCAGCCCCAGCATTTT
>NA|TRBJ2-5|TRBV9|few
CASIGETQYF
TGTGCCAGCATCGGGGAGACCCAGTACTTC
>TRBD1|TRBJ2-7|TRBV6-5|once
CASVGRTGRHEQYF
TGTGCCAGCGTGGGCAGGACAGGAAGACACGAGCAGTACTTC
>NA|TRBJ1-6|TRBV3-1/TRBV3-2|NA
CASSQDLTANSPLHF
TGTGCCAGCAGCCAAGATCTGACAGCAAATTCACCCCTCCACTTT
>NA|TRBJ2-1|TRBV19|NA
CASSISVAEQFF
TGTGCCAGTAGTATTAGCGTCGCTGAGCAGTTCTTC
>TRBD1|TRBJ1-2|TRBV9|few
CASSVRTGGDDYGYTF
TGTGCCAGCAGCGTCCGGACAGGGGGGGATGACTATGGCTACACCTTC